Following are 18 T cell receptor beta chains from one sample sequenced in a study of CD8 T cells in Susac syndrome. Reverse transcription of roughly 0.45 to 1 ug RNA used random hexamers. TCRdb reanalysed the immunoSEQ multiplex PCR reads using MiXCR and keeps one entry per CDR3 protein. The sample yields some 170,000 distinct CDR3 sequences, roughly 94% seen once. Input material: CD4+ T cells from PBMCs. The receptors here all came from a human donor with multiple sclerosis.

The chain links TRBV30 to TRBJ1-5, with a tentative D call TRBD1 (6 bases). Trimming removed 2 bases at V and 6 bases at J, with 20 bases between. Germline CDR1 reads GTSNPN; CDR2 reads SVGIG (reference sequence). This CDR3 is built from 16 residues. The CDR3 coding sequence is TGTGCCTGGAGTCTGGCAGGGGTTGGCGTTCTTCAGCCCCAGCATTTT. It encodes CAWSLAGVGVLQPQHF.

The chain has TRBV28 and TRBJ1-2; D is unresolved. In germline, CDR1 is MDHEN, CDR2 SYDVKM. Trimming took off 2 bases at V and 3 bases at J, with 19 bases between the two ends. The CDR3 length is 17 residues. The DNA for the CDR3 is TGTGCCAGCAGTTTAAGTCTAAAGGGCCCCACGGACTATGGCTACACCTTC. Translation gives CASSLSLKGPTDYGYTF.

This sequence joins TRBV20-1 and TRBJ2-4, with a weak D call TRBD1 (5 bases). The CDR3 is 14 amino acids. Germline values: CDR1 DFQATT, CDR2 SNEGSKA (reference sequence). V gave up 1 base and J gave up 8 bases, with 15 bases separating them. The CDR3 region is CSARGAQGHDIQYF. CDR3 coding DNA: TGCAGTGCTAGAGGCGCCCAGGGCCACGACATTCAGTACTTC.

The V call is TRBV18, the J call TRBJ2-5; 8 nucleotides align to TRBD1. The CDR3 runs 16 residues. Per the germline V gene, CDR1 is KGHSH and CDR2 is LQKENI. The V segment lost 1 base and the J segment 2 bases; nucleotides outside the gene matches: 6. In DNA, the CDR3 is TGTGCCAGCTCACCACGCGGACAGGGCCCTCAAGAGACCCAGTACTTC. Protein product: CASSPRGQGPQETQYF.

The rearrangement uses TRBV5-1 and TRBJ2-2; D unresolved. V lost 1 base and J 0 bases, leaving 7 bases between the germline ends. The CDR3 contains 15 residues. CDR1 SGHRS and CDR2 YFSETQ come from the germline V gene. The CDR3 sequence is CASSLNPTNTGELFF. The DNA for the CDR3 is TGCGCCAGCAGCTTGAACCCTACGAACACCGGGGAGCTGTTTTTT.

The V call is TRBV6-1, the J call TRBJ2-5; D assignment may be TRBD1 or TRBD2 (5 bases each). The CDR3 length is 14 residues. Trimming shortened V by 5 bases and J by 0 bases, and 10 bases separated the two germline ends. Germline CDR1 is MNHNS and CDR2 is SASEGT. CDR3 protein: CASSTRGHQETQYF. The CDR3 nucleotides are TGTGCCAGCAGTACCCGGGGACACCAAGAGACCCAGTACTTC.

The chain is built from TRBV7-3 and TRBJ2-1; no firm D call. The ends were cut back, 4 bases at V and 9 bases at J, with 16 bases in the middle. This CDR3 region has 14 residues. Germline CDR1 SGHTA, CDR2 FQGTGA. The CDR3: CASSSSGRRGEQFF. As DNA, the CDR3 is TGTGCCAGCAGCTCCTCGGGTAGGCGCGGTGAGCAGTTCTTC.

The sample holds one count of this clonotype. This chain joins TRBV19 and TRBJ2-7; D perhaps matches TRBD2 (6 bases). The CDR3 length is 16 residues. Germline CDR1 and CDR2: LNHDA and SQIVND (reference sequence). The V gene lost 1 base and the J gene lost 7 bases, with 20 bases spanning the gap. CDR3 region: CASSIADWRRAGEQYF. The CDR3 region has the DNA TGTGCCAGTAGTATAGCCGATTGGCGGAGGGCCGGTGAGCAGTACTTC.

The CDR3 bases are TGCGCCAGCAGCCAAGGCGGGGGGCCGAACACTGAAGCTTTCTTT. Its translation is CASSQGGGPNTEAFF. This chain links TRBV4-1 with TRBJ1-1; D might be TRBD1 (6 bases). Germline V gene data show CDR1 as MGHRA and CDR2 as YSYEKL. The CDR3 is 15 amino acids. V was trimmed by 1 base and J by 1 base, leaving 10 bases between them.

The chain uses TRBV5-1 and TRBJ1-1; D unresolved. The CDR3 covers 14 residues. The germline CDR1 and CDR2 sequences are SGHRS and YFSETQ. The ends were cut back, 1 base at V and 2 bases at J, with 9 bases in the middle. CDR3 DNA: TGCGCCAGCAGCTTGTACACGATCAACACTGAAGCTTTCTTT. Translation gives CASSLYTINTEAFF.

The chain employs TRBV5-6 and TRBJ2-7; 10 positions match TRBD1. J was trimmed by 3 bases and V by 4 bases; bases with no gene match: 7. CDR1 is SGHDT, CDR2 YYEEEE, per germline. This CDR3 is 15 amino acids long. The CDR3, as DNA: TGTGCCAGCAGCATCCCGGGACAGGGGTACTACGAGCAGTACTTC. It specifies CASSIPGQGYYEQYF.

This chain links TRBV5-4 with TRBJ2-1; 14 bases align to TRBD2. The V gene's germline CDR1 is SGHNT and CDR2 YYREEE (reference sequence). The V and J ends lost 9 bases and 9 bases, in that order; junction bases with no gene match: 8. The CDR3 has 14 residues. The CDR3 protein is CATAGLAGGGEQFF. The CDR3 DNA is TGTGCCACCGCCGGACTAGCGGGAGGAGGTGAGCAGTTCTTC.

The chain joins TRBV4-2 to TRBJ2-7; 11 bases agree with TRBD2. Germline V gene sequence: CDR1 LGHNA, CDR2 YNFKEQ. CDR3 length: 15 amino acids. V lost 0 bases to trimming and J lost 5 bases; unmatched junction nucleotides: 3. CDR3 DNA sequence: TGTGCCAGCAGCCAAGAACTAGCGGGAGAACACGAGCAGTACTTC. It is translated as CASSQELAGEHEQYF.

V is TRBV10-3 and J is TRBJ2-2; D unresolved. The germline V gene encodes CDR1 ENHRY and CDR2 SYGVKD. The CDR3 consists of 11 residues. V was cut by 6 bases and J by 4 bases, with 3 bases left in between. The CDR3 region is CAIRSTGELFF. As DNA, the CDR3 is TGTGCCATCAGATCCACCGGGGAGCTGTTTTTT.

The chain couples TRBV10-3 to TRBJ2-5, with 9 bases fitting TRBD2. The length of the CDR3 is 15 residues. The germline CDR1 and CDR2 sequences are ENHRY and SYGVKD. V lost 3 bases to trimming and J lost 5 bases; unmatched junction nucleotides: 7. The CDR3 loop is CAISDPLAGPETQYF. DNA of the CDR3: TGTGCCATCAGTGACCCCCTAGCGGGACCTGAGACCCAGTACTTC.

J is TRBJ2-2 and V is TRBV7-2; D is perhaps TRBD1 or TRBD2 (5 bases each). The CDR3 sequence is 14 residues long. The germline V gene has CDR1 SGHTA and CDR2 FQGNSA. V was cut by 2 bases and J by 3 bases, with 7 bases left in between. The CDR3 DNA sequence: TGTGCCAGCAGCTTATGGGGACACACCGGGGAGCTGTTTTTT. Encoded protein: CASSLWGHTGELFF.

A single count supports this clonotype. Relative to the germline gene, one junction end is altered; a read error may explain this. The V call is TRBV5-6, the J call TRBJ2-1; 9 bases map to TRBD2. CDR3 length: 12 amino acids. The V gene's germline CDR1 is SGHDT and CDR2 YYEEEE. The CDR3 protein is CASSFVGREGIF. The CDR3 DNA is TGTGCCAGCAGCTTTGTAGGGCGGGAGGGGATCTTC.

V and J are TRBV29-1 and TRBJ1-1; D is unresolved. CDR3 length: 17 residues. The germline CDR1 and CDR2 sequences are SQVTM and ANQGSEA. The germline V and J ends were trimmed by 4 bases and 3 bases, with 24 bases remaining between them. CDR3 in DNA: TGCAGCGTTGCCGGAGGTGTGACTGGGGTTAAGCACACTGAAGCTTTCTTT. Translation: CSVAGGVTGVKHTEAFF.